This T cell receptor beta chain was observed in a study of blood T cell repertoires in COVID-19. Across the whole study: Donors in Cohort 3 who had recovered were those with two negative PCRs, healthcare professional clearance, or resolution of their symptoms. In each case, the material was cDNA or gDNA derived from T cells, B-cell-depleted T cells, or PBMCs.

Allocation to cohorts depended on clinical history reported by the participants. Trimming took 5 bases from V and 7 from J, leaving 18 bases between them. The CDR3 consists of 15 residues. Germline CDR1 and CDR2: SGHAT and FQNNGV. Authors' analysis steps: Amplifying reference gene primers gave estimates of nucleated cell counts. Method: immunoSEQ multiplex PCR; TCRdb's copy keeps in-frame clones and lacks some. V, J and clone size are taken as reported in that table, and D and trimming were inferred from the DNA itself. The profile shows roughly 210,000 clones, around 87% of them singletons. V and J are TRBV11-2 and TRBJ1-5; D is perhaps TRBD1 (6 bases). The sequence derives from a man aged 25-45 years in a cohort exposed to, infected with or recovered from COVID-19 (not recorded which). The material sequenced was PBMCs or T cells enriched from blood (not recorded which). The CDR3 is CASSPSTGMIQPQHF. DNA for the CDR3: TGTGCCAGCAGCCCCTCAACAGGGATGATCCAGCCCCAGCATTTT. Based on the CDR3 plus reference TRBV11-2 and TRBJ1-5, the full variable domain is EAGVAQSPRYKIIEKRQSVAFWCNPISGHATLYWYQQILGQGPKLLIQFQNNGVVDDSQLPKDRFSAERLKGVDSTLKIQPAKLEDSAVYLCASSPSTGMIQPQHFGDGTRLSIL.